These T cell receptor beta chains were read from a single sample in a study of STAT5B mutations in CD4+ large granular lymphocyte leukemia. Measured with immunoSEQ multiplex PCR; TCRdb has only the in-frame clones, and not every one. The sample holds about 30,000 clones, 79% seen once. The sample taken for sequencing was CD4+ T cells from blood buffy coats. These TCRs come from a human donor in good health. Each CDR3 is given with its conserved first and last residue. Fields, in order: J gene, clone size, D gene, V gene, CDR3 DNA, CDR3 protein. A D gene is named only where the DNA matches it firmly. Not every row has a clone size; where given, it reads once, few, many or a size class.

J: TRBJ2-3
size: -
D: -
V: TRBV19
DNA: TGTGCCAGTAGTAGTCCGTTCACAGATACGCAGTATTTT
CDR3: CASSSPFTDTQYF

J: TRBJ2-7
size: -
D: TRBD2
V: TRBV9
DNA: TGTGCCAGCAGCCCCTTTAAGGGCGGGAGGGCCCACGAGCAGTACTTC
CDR3: CASSPFKGGRAHEQYF

J: TRBJ2-5
size: -
D: -
V: TRBV7-2
DNA: TGTGCCAGCAGCCCCCGAGGGGGTAGCGAAGAGACCCAGTACTTC
CDR3: CASSPRGGSEETQYF

J: TRBJ1-2
size: -
D: -
V: TRBV10-3
DNA: TGTGCCATCAGTGAGCAAGCAGTCGCAGTCTCTAGCGGCTACACCTTC
CDR3: CAISEQAVAVSSGYTF

J: TRBJ2-7
size: -
D: -
V: TRBV19
DNA: TGTGCCACCTCAAGTGGCGGCTACGAGCAGTACTTC
CDR3: CATSSGGYEQYF

J: TRBJ2-3
size: -
D: TRBD1
V: TRBV19
DNA: TGTGCCAGCGGACAGGGATTCAAGGATACGCAGTATTTT
CDR3: CASGQGFKDTQYF

J: TRBJ1-6
size: -
D: -
V: TRBV6-4
DNA: TGTGCCAGCAGTCCGAACAGGGAGATTTCACCCCTCCACTTT
CDR3: CASSPNREISPLHF

J: TRBJ2-1
size: -
D: TRBD2
V: TRBV27
DNA: TGTGCCAGCAGCATAGCGGGAGGCCGCCCGGGTGAGCAGTTCTTC
CDR3: CASSIAGGRPGEQFF

J: TRBJ1-1
size: -
D: TRBD1
V: TRBV5-1
DNA: TGCGCCAGCAACTCGGGGGCAGGGGGCCGGACTGAAGCTTTCTTT
CDR3: CASNSGAGGRTEAFF

J: TRBJ2-2
size: -
D: -
V: TRBV5-6
DNA: TGTGCCAGCAGGGGCCGTCGTACCGGGGAGCTGTTTTTT
CDR3: CASRGRRTGELFF

J: TRBJ2-7
size: -
D: TRBD1
V: TRBV2
DNA: TGTGCCAGCAGTGAACAGGGGGTGCCCCCCTACGAGCAGTACTTC
CDR3: CASSEQGVPPYEQYF

J: TRBJ2-2
size: -
D: TRBD1
V: TRBV6-1
DNA: TGTGCCAGCATTTCCTCGACAGGGTCGGCCGGGGAGCTGTTTTTT
CDR3: CASISSTGSAGELFF

J: TRBJ2-7
size: -
D: -
V: TRBV6-6
DNA: TGTGCCAGCAGTTACAAGGGTGGCTACGAGCAGTACTTC
CDR3: CASSYKGGYEQYF

J: TRBJ1-1
size: -
D: -
V: TRBV15
DNA: TGTGCCACCAGCAGAGAAATCCACAGGGAGTCTGAAGCTTTCTTT
CDR3: CATSREIHRESEAFF

J: TRBJ2-5
size: -
D: TRBD2
V: TRBV27
DNA: TGTGCCAGCGCCGGACTAGCGGGAGCAGAGACCCAGTACTTC
CDR3: CASAGLAGAETQYF

J: TRBJ1-1
size: once
D: -
V: TRBV5-1
DNA: TGCGCCAGCAGCTTGGAAGCAAACACTGAAGCTTTCTTT
CDR3: CASSLEANTEAFF

J: TRBJ2-7
size: -
D: -
V: TRBV6-5
DNA: TGTGCCAGCAGTTACTCAGTTGGCTACAGCTCCTACGAGCAGTACTTC
CDR3: CASSYSVGYSSYEQYF

J: TRBJ1-5
size: -
D: -
V: TRBV19
DNA: TGTGCCAGCAGCGGCTGGGGAACTAATCAGCCCCAGCATTTT
CDR3: CASSGWGTNQPQHF

J: TRBJ2-4
size: few
D: TRBD1
V: TRBV7-9
DNA: TGTGCCAGCAGCCAAGACAGGGGTTCGGACATTCAGTACTTC
CDR3: CASSQDRGSDIQYF

J: TRBJ2-7
size: -
D: TRBD2
V: TRBV2
DNA: TGTGCCAGCAGTGTACGGGGGGGCGTCGGCTACGAGCAGTACTTC
CDR3: CASSVRGGVGYEQYF

J: TRBJ1-4
size: -
D: -
V: TRBV10-3
DNA: TGTGCCACGAAACCGGGGACCAATGAAAAACTGTTTTTT
CDR3: CATKPGTNEKLFF

J: TRBJ2-4
size: -
D: -
V: TRBV11-2
DNA: TGTGCCAGCAGCTCTGTAGACTTAGCCAAAAACATTCAGTACTTC
CDR3: CASSSVDLAKNIQYF

J: TRBJ2-2
size: -
D: -
V: TRBV11-3
DNA: TGTGCCAGCAGCTTACAGGGTCGGACCGGGGAGCTGTTTTTT
CDR3: CASSLQGRTGELFF

J: TRBJ1-1
size: -
D: -
V: TRBV27
DNA: TGTGCCAGCAGTTTCCGAACCGGGTACACTGAAGCTTTCTTT
CDR3: CASSFRTGYTEAFF

J: TRBJ1-4
size: few
D: TRBD1
V: TRBV19
DNA: TGTGCCAGTAGTATTATCAGGGGGAGTAATGAAAAACTGTTTTTT
CDR3: CASSIIRGSNEKLFF

J: TRBJ1-2
size: -
D: -
V: TRBV7-5
DNA: TGTGCCAGAAGCCCGACTCATACAGACAGGGTAGATGGCTACACCTTC
CDR3: CARSPTHTDRVDGYTF

J: TRBJ1-3
size: -
D: TRBD1
V: TRBV19
DNA: TGTGCCAGTAAAAAATGGGACAGCAACTCTGGAAACACCATATATTTT
CDR3: CASKKWDSNSGNTIYF

J: TRBJ2-3
size: -
D: TRBD1
V: TRBV7-2
DNA: TGTGCCAGCAGCCCAGCCGGGACAGGGACAGATACGCAGTATTTT
CDR3: CASSPAGTGTDTQYF

J: TRBJ2-7
size: -
D: TRBD1
V: TRBV11-2
DNA: TGTGCCAGCAGCTTAGACCGAAACAGGGGGAGCTACGAGCAGTACTTC
CDR3: CASSLDRNRGSYEQYF

J: TRBJ1-1
size: few
D: -
V: TRBV2
DNA: TGTGCCAGCAGTGAGGGGCGCTGGAACACTGAAGCTTTCTTT
CDR3: CASSEGRWNTEAFF

J: TRBJ2-2
size: once
D: TRBD2
V: TRBV5-1
DNA: TGCGCCAGCAGCTCACTAGCGGGGAACACCGGGGAGCTGTTTTTT
CDR3: CASSSLAGNTGELFF

J: TRBJ1-3
size: -
D: -
V: TRBV6-5
DNA: TGTGCCAGCAGTACTGGGCCATTAAACACCATATATTTT
CDR3: CASSTGPLNTIYF

J: TRBJ2-1
size: once
D: TRBD2
V: TRBV4-1
DNA: TGCGCCAGCAGCCAAGACCCTCGGGCTAGCGGGGGTGGGGAGCAGTTCTTC
CDR3: CASSQDPRASGGGEQFF

J: TRBJ1-3
size: -
D: -
V: TRBV7-2
DNA: TGTGCCAGCAGCTTAGGCCCCGCGAGGAACACCATATATTTT
CDR3: CASSLGPARNTIYF

J: TRBJ2-3
size: few
D: -
V: TRBV19
DNA: TGTGCCAGTAGAGTTGGGGGCACAGATACGCAGTATTTT
CDR3: CASRVGGTDTQYF

J: TRBJ2-7
size: -
D: -
V: TRBV2
DNA: TGTGCCAGCGGCGGGGTACCTACGGGGCAGTACTTC
CDR3: CASGGVPTGQYF

J: TRBJ2-1
size: -
D: TRBD2
V: TRBV4-2
DNA: TGTGCCAGCAGCCAAGGGACTAGCGGTCTGAATGAGCAGTTCTTC
CDR3: CASSQGTSGLNEQFF

J: TRBJ2-6
size: -
D: -
V: TRBV2
DNA: TGTGCCAGCAGTGATAGGGGGGCCCTATCTGGGGCCAACGTCCTGACTTTC
CDR3: CASSDRGALSGANVLTF

J: TRBJ2-1
size: few
D: TRBD2
V: TRBV6-1
DNA: TGTGCCAGCAGTGCTTGGACTAGCGGGGGGGCTACAGGGCGCGATGAGCAGTTCTTC
CDR3: CASSAWTSGGATGRDEQFF

J: TRBJ2-7
size: -
D: TRBD2
V: TRBV5-1
DNA: TGCGCCAGCAGCAGGGAGGGCGAGCAGTACTTC
CDR3: CASSREGEQYF

J: TRBJ2-1
size: -
D: -
V: TRBV28
DNA: TGTGCCAGCAGTTTCTCGGCAGGTAATACCTACAATGAGCAGTTCTTC
CDR3: CASSFSAGNTYNEQFF

J: TRBJ2-2
size: -
D: TRBD1
V: TRBV19
DNA: TGTGCCAGTAGGTCAGGGGGCGGTAACACCGGGGAGCTGTTTTTT
CDR3: CASRSGGGNTGELFF